This entry describes one T cell receptor (beta chain). This receptor's antigen is unknown. No qualities accompany the bases; no much larger clone lies one base away. Each collaborating institution followed its own protocols to collect whole blood in K2EDTA tubes. For TCRbeta analysis, collaborator samples were shipped as frozen whole blood, as isolated PBMCs, or as DNA extracted from either sample type. This sample was taken from a study of blood T cell repertoires in COVID-19 (dated by TCRdb to 2020 to 2022). For the study in its entirety: Collaborator samples came from the United States, Italy and Spain and covered acute and convalescent phases of COVID-19. The samples were drawn from the first 160 participants of the ongoing ImmuneRACE study and from 1,200 or so subjects provided by 6 global collaborators. The dataset comprised deeply sampled blood TCRbeta repertoires from subjects exposed to, actively infected with, or recovered from COVID-19. The material from the prospective study consisted of cDNA or gDNA derived from T cells, B-cell-depleted T cells, or PBMCs. Where HLA class I and class II types were available, the types were taken from metadata supplied by the sample provider, not from assay-based typing. The repertoires were released in a freely available public database meant as a resource for research on the immune response to SARS-CoV-2. Sample metadata almost always included a de-identified subject ID, COVID-19 status, age in years and sex. Study-wide findings and limitations: The amount of clinical and demographic metadata varied by source and participant and was provided uncurated.

A distance of 10 bases separates the germline ends of V and J, which lose 6 bases and 0 bases respectively. Per the germline V gene, SGHRS is the CDR1 and YFSETQ is the CDR2. The CDR3, cysteine through phenylalanine, is 15 amino acids long. Kept here is only the CDR3 DNA, which spans 45 bases and is read in frame from base 1. TCRbeta CDR3 regions were amplified from genomic DNA by means of the immunoSEQ Assay, a bias-controlled multiplex PCR. In the source study's methods: The number of nucleated cells in each sample was estimated from the amplification of reference gene primers within the assay. To quantify the absolute abundance of each unique TCRbeta CDR3 rearrangement, sequence reads were collapsed and filtered. For each sample, productive Simpson clonality was calculated as the square root of Simpson's diversity index across productive rearrangements. In its TCRdb copy, this immuneACCESS table keeps in-frame sequences only and misses some clones. Where compared with another copy, unresolved V genes explain less than half of these, and the others have no known cause. V and J calls and clone size follow that table, whereas D and trimming were derived from the DNA. The table for this sample lists tens of thousands of clones; over 60% of them were counted only once. About 6.4% of the sample belongs to the ten largest clones.

Sample: peripheral blood. Recombination connected TRBV5-1 to TRBJ1-6, with no confident D gene call. This receptor was obtained from a woman in her forties or fifties with active or convalescent COVID-19. The DNA sequence is given as TGCGCCAGCACTCCCGGAGGCTCCTATAATTCACCCCTCCACTTT. Its protein product is CASTPGGSYNSPLHF.